The rows below give T cell receptor beta chains drawn from one sample of a study of cytomegalovirus exposure and HLA in healthy donors. Generated by immunoSEQ multiplex PCR, the TCRdb table keeps only in-frame clones and is missing some. The sample lists some 170,000 clones, 70% to 75% seen once, with roughly 4.5% in the top ten. Sequenced sample: PBMCs. Source of these receptors: a young man in good health and CMV-seropositive. Both conserved end residues are part of each CDR3.

J: TRBJ2-1; V: TRBV5-4; length: 15; CDR3: CASSLAQRGGYEQFF
J: TRBJ1-2; V: TRBV28; length: 16; CDR3: CASSLARPTANYGYTF
J: TRBJ2-5; V: TRBV5-4; length: 13; CDR3: CASSLQGEETQYF
J: TRBJ2-3; V: TRBV5-1; length: 16; CDR3: CASSLTGNNLADTQYF
J: TRBJ1-2; V: TRBV5-4; length: 19; CDR3: CASSLAPEAGGFGNYGYTF
J: TRBJ2-6; V: TRBV19; length: 15; CDR3: CASSIRVSGANVLTF
J: TRBJ2-5; V: TRBV7-2; length: 14; CDR3: CASSLGLAGGGHYF
J: TRBJ1-1; V: TRBV14; length: 15; CDR3: CASSPGTGGLTEAFF
J: TRBJ1-4; V: TRBV6-6; length: 15; CDR3: CASSYFPGVGGKLFF
J: TRBJ2-3; V: TRBV5-6; length: 14; CDR3: CASSLAGGGDTQYF
J: TRBJ1-5; V: TRBV19; length: 13; CDR3: CASQWGGGQPQHF
J: TRBJ1-2; V: TRBV18; length: 13; CDR3: CASSPREFDGYTF
J: TRBJ1-5; V: TRBV5-8; length: 16; CDR3: CASSLWLQGAQEPQHF
J: TRBJ1-1; V: TRBV2; length: 12; CDR3: CASGGRGTEAFF
J: TRBJ1-3; V: TRBV25-1; length: 16; CDR3: CASSEQTEGHGNTIYF
J: TRBJ2-1; V: TRBV4-2; length: 16; CDR3: CASSQATSGGVGEQFF
J: TRBJ1-2; V: TRBV27; length: 13; CDR3: CASTGSGNYGYTF
J: TRBJ1-1; V: TRBV30; length: 13; CDR3: CAWRDRADTEAFF
J: TRBJ1-5; V: TRBV6-1; length: 17; CDR3: CASSEHLGGDGNQPQHF
J: TRBJ1-2; V: TRBV14; length: 13; CDR3: CASSLLQEYGYTF
J: TRBJ1-1; V: TRBV2; length: 14; CDR3: CASSEEQQNTEAFF
J: TRBJ1-2; V: TRBV7-2; length: 15; CDR3: CASSLNRGGNYGYTF
J: TRBJ1-1; V: TRBV28; length: 14; CDR3: CAFQPGTGATEAFF
J: TRBJ2-3; V: TRBV7-9; length: 15; CDR3: CASSLPLAPTDTQYF
J: TRBJ2-1; V: TRBV14; length: 16; CDR3: CASSQGTGGWNNEQFF
J: TRBJ1-1; V: TRBV12-5; length: 13; CDR3: CASAKTVNTEAFF
J: TRBJ2-5; V: TRBV5-4; length: 17; CDR3: CASSPPGQGSEGETQYF
J: TRBJ2-3; V: TRBV6-1; length: 15; CDR3: CASSVVAGGTDTQYF
J: TRBJ1-1; V: TRBV6-6; length: 12; CDR3: CASSPGDTEAFF
J: TRBJ1-2; V: TRBV15; length: 14; CDR3: CATSARDRAYGYTF
J: TRBJ1-3; V: TRBV6-5; length: 14; CDR3: CASSYSQGGNTIYF
J: TRBJ1-4; V: TRBV28; length: 15; CDR3: CASSSRTGLNEKLFF
J: TRBJ1-1; V: TRBV2; length: 14; CDR3: CASSQAPLGTEAFF
J: TRBJ2-6; V: TRBV27; length: 15; CDR3: CASSYSGGRANVLTF
J: TRBJ2-3; V: TRBV6-5; length: 15; CDR3: CASSRTGGGTDTQYF
J: TRBJ1-2; V: TRBV29-1; length: 11; CDR3: CSVGGATGYTF
J: TRBJ1-2; V: TRBV19; length: 14; CDR3: CASKTTGYDYGYTF
J: TRBJ1-1; V: TRBV6-5; length: 13; CDR3: CASSYSRGSEAFF
J: TRBJ1-5; V: TRBV6-6; length: 16; CDR3: CASSYSPGDWNQPQHF
J: TRBJ2-5; V: TRBV5-1; length: 14; CDR3: CASTLGGAEETQYF
J: TRBJ1-5; V: TRBV7-9; length: 16; CDR3: CASSLGVGEDNQPQHF
J: TRBJ2-1; V: TRBV28; length: 15; CDR3: CASSTVAGVDNEQFF
J: TRBJ2-1; V: TRBV6-1; length: 15; CDR3: CASSEARYRHNEQFF
J: TRBJ1-6; V: TRBV5-5; length: 17; CDR3: CASSLVGGINYNSPLHF
J: TRBJ2-2; V: TRBV2; length: 14; CDR3: CASSRDSKTGELFF
J: TRBJ1-2; V: TRBV5-1; length: 14; CDR3: CASSVFQGTDGYTF
J: TRBJ1-2; V: TRBV5-6; length: 14; CDR3: CASSLGWQSYGYTF
J: TRBJ2-5; V: TRBV28; length: 14; CDR3: CASRTGGSKETQYF